This T cell receptor (beta chain) is drawn from a study of OX40 agonist ivuxolimab in advanced cancers. Looking at the study overall: Each patient was given ivuxolimab into a vein every 2 weeks, at 0.01 to 10 mg/kg. The study enrolled dose-escalation patients with hepatocellular carcinoma, melanoma, renal cell or head and neck cancer.

The CDR3 is 17 residues long. CDR1 and CDR2 (germline): SGHVS, FQNEAQ. Trimming removed 5 bases from V and 0 bases from J, with 17 bases in between. The repertoire was sequenced with immunoSEQ multiplex PCR; TCRdb's copy has only in-frame clones and lacks some. The sample holds around 57,000 clones; 70% to 85% are singletons and the top ten take 2.4%. The sequence came from an adult with an advanced solid tumor such as melanoma, head and neck, liver or kidney cancer. This specimen consisted of CD4+ or CD8+ T cells sorted from blood, obtained in a trial of the OX40 agonist ivuxolimab. V gene TRBV7-8 combines with J gene TRBJ1-3; D remains unclear. The CDR3 DNA is TGTGCCAGCAGCCCCATCCGGAGCATCATCTCTGGAAACACCATATATTTT. Amino acid sequence: CASSPIRSIISGNTIYF. Combining the CDR3 with reference TRBV7-8 and TRBJ1-3 gives the whole variable domain GAGVSQSPRYKVAKRGQDVALRCDPISGHVSLFWYQQALGQGPEFLTYFQNEAQLDKSGLPSDRFFAERPEGSVSTLKIQRTQQEDSAVYLCASSPIRSIISGNTIYFGEGSWLTVV.